The rows below give T cell receptor beta chains drawn from one sample of a study of T cells in Graves' hyperthyroidism and ophthalmopathy. One entry per CDR3 protein results from TCRdb running MiXCR on the multiplex PCR reads. This table has about 360,000 distinct CDR3 sequences, around 14% appearing once. The sample comprised blood. These receptors all stem from a woman between 18 and 29 years old with Graves' hyperthyroidism. The CDR3 runs from the conserved cysteine through the conserved F or W. D genes are given only for firm matches. Where a row states a size, it is once, few, many or the class of an expanded clone; other rows omit it.

v_call: TRBV7-9
d_call: -
j_call: TRBJ1-1
clone_size: -
cdr3_aa: CASRFLPGGVTEAFF
cdr3_nt: TGTGCCAGCAGGTTTCTCCCAGGAGGGGTCACTGAAGCTTTCTTT

v_call: TRBV7-2
d_call: -
j_call: TRBJ1-5
clone_size: many
cdr3_aa: CASSSGQGRQPQHF
cdr3_nt: TGTGCCAGCAGCTCGGGGCAGGGGAGACAGCCCCAGCATTTT

v_call: TRBV19
d_call: -
j_call: TRBJ1-2
clone_size: few
cdr3_aa: CASSIKAARYSPNYGYTF
cdr3_nt: TGTGCCAGTAGTATAAAGGCGGCACGATACTCCCCCAACTATGGCTACACCTTC

v_call: TRBV7-2
d_call: TRBD2
j_call: TRBJ2-7
clone_size: many
cdr3_aa: CASSYTEAGGGYEQYF
cdr3_nt: TGTGCCAGCAGCTATACGGAGGCGGGAGGGGGCTACGAGCAGTACTTC

v_call: TRBV5-1
d_call: TRBD2
j_call: TRBJ2-5
clone_size: many
cdr3_aa: CASSLETSGPQETQYF
cdr3_nt: TGCGCCAGCAGCTTGGAGACTAGCGGGCCCCAAGAGACCCAGTACTTC

v_call: TRBV4-1
d_call: TRBD2
j_call: TRBJ2-7
clone_size: -
cdr3_aa: CASSQGLAPGDEQYF
cdr3_nt: TGCGCCAGCAGCCAAGGACTAGCGCCAGGGGATGAGCAGTACTTC

v_call: TRBV18
d_call: -
j_call: TRBJ1-4
clone_size: -
cdr3_aa: CASFSNQGVDTNEKLFF
cdr3_nt: TGTGCCAGCTTCTCGAACCAAGGGGTTGATACTAATGAAAAACTGTTTTTT

v_call: TRBV20-1
d_call: TRBD1
j_call: TRBJ2-2
clone_size: many
cdr3_aa: CSAAGQGLTGELFF
cdr3_nt: TGCAGTGCGGCGGGACAGGGGCTCACCGGGGAGCTGTTTTTT

v_call: TRBV24-1
d_call: TRBD1
j_call: TRBJ2-5
clone_size: few
cdr3_aa: CATSDPSRGETQYF
cdr3_nt: TGTGCCACCAGTGACCCATCCAGGGGGGAGACCCAGTACTTC

v_call: TRBV7-2
d_call: -
j_call: TRBJ2-7
clone_size: many
cdr3_aa: CASSFKNLYEQYF
cdr3_nt: TGTGCCAGCAGCTTTAAGAATCTGTACGAGCAGTACTTC

v_call: TRBV3-1
d_call: -
j_call: TRBJ2-3
clone_size: many
cdr3_aa: CASSPWGAGDVRDTQYF
cdr3_nt: TGTGCCAGCAGCCCCTGGGGGGCGGGAGACGTAAGAGATACGCAGTATTTT

v_call: TRBV28
d_call: -
j_call: TRBJ1-2
clone_size: many
cdr3_aa: CASSLPPVGGYGYTF
cdr3_nt: TGTGCCAGCAGTTTACCACCCGTGGGGGGCTATGGCTACACCTTC

v_call: TRBV15
d_call: TRBD1
j_call: TRBJ1-5
clone_size: many
cdr3_aa: CATSTGETGDQPQHF
cdr3_nt: TGTGCCACCAGCACCGGGGAGACAGGGGATCAGCCCCAGCATTTT

v_call: TRBV11-2
d_call: -
j_call: TRBJ2-2
clone_size: many
cdr3_aa: CASSLLAVNTGELFF
cdr3_nt: TGTGCCAGCAGCTTACTAGCCGTGAACACCGGGGAGCTGTTTTTT

v_call: TRBV10-3
d_call: -
j_call: TRBJ1-5
clone_size: -
cdr3_aa: CAIRETENQPQHF
cdr3_nt: TGTGCCATCAGGGAGACGGAGAATCAGCCCCAGCATTTT

v_call: TRBV14
d_call: -
j_call: TRBJ1-5
clone_size: many
cdr3_aa: CASSSQRGGLENQPQHF
cdr3_nt: TGTGCCAGCAGCTCACAACGCGGGGGGCTTGAGAATCAGCCCCAGCATTTT

v_call: TRBV19
d_call: -
j_call: TRBJ2-3
clone_size: few
cdr3_aa: CASSGQLTDTQYF
cdr3_nt: TGTGCCAGTAGTGGGCAGTTGACAGATACGCAGTATTTT

v_call: TRBV11-2
d_call: -
j_call: TRBJ2-1
clone_size: -
cdr3_aa: CASSGQSASREQFF
cdr3_nt: TGTGCCAGCAGCGGTCAAAGCGCTAGTAGGGAGCAGTTCTTC

v_call: TRBV28
d_call: -
j_call: TRBJ1-5
clone_size: few
cdr3_aa: CASSPGTRAPSNQPQHF
cdr3_nt: TGTGCCAGCAGTCCTGGGACAAGGGCTCCTAGCAATCAGCCCCAGCATTTT

v_call: TRBV11-3
d_call: TRBD1
j_call: TRBJ2-1
clone_size: many
cdr3_aa: CASSLDRAPGTGGAQPRWDNEQFF
cdr3_nt: TGTGCCAGCAGCTTAGATCGGGCTCCCGGGACAGGGGGCGCTCAGCCGCGATGGGACAATGAGCAGTTCTTC

v_call: TRBV18
d_call: -
j_call: TRBJ1-6
clone_size: -
cdr3_aa: CASSPQDSSPLHF
cdr3_nt: TGTGCCAGCTCACCTCAAGACAGTTCACCCCTCCACTTT

v_call: TRBV28
d_call: TRBD1
j_call: TRBJ1-1
clone_size: many
cdr3_aa: CASTTGVTEAFF
cdr3_nt: TGTGCCAGCACTACAGGGGTGACTGAAGCTTTCTTT

v_call: TRBV5-1
d_call: -
j_call: TRBJ2-3
clone_size: -
cdr3_aa: CASSFYICSASEREGGTDTQYF
cdr3_nt: -

v_call: TRBV12-3/TRBV12-4
d_call: -
j_call: TRBJ2-5
clone_size: many
cdr3_aa: CASSLDTYQETQYF
cdr3_nt: TGTGCCAGCAGTTTAGATACGTACCAAGAGACCCAGTACTTC

v_call: TRBV6-1
d_call: TRBD1
j_call: TRBJ1-2
clone_size: many
cdr3_aa: CASSDAGTATYGYTF
cdr3_nt: TGTGCCAGCAGTGACGCCGGGACAGCGACCTATGGCTACACCTTC

v_call: TRBV7-9
d_call: -
j_call: TRBJ2-7
clone_size: many
cdr3_aa: CASSFGTYEQYF
cdr3_nt: TGTGCCAGCAGCTTCGGGACCTACGAGCAGTACTTC

v_call: TRBV28
d_call: -
j_call: TRBJ2-7
clone_size: many
cdr3_aa: CASSSYLGGTVSSYEQYF
cdr3_nt: TGTGCCAGCAGTTCCTACCTTGGGGGGACCGTTAGCTCCTACGAGCAGTACTTC

v_call: TRBV2
d_call: -
j_call: TRBJ2-4
clone_size: many
cdr3_aa: CASTQGSKNIQYF
cdr3_nt: TGTGCCAGCACCCAGGGATCCAAAAACATTCAGTACTTC

v_call: TRBV18
d_call: -
j_call: TRBJ1-2
clone_size: many
cdr3_aa: CASAPGQVTYGYTF
cdr3_nt: TGTGCCAGCGCGCCGGGTCAGGTTACCTATGGCTACACCTTC

v_call: TRBV5-6
d_call: TRBD1
j_call: TRBJ2-1
clone_size: few
cdr3_aa: CASSSGTGAWNEQFF
cdr3_nt: TGTGCCAGCAGCTCCGGGACAGGGGCTTGGAATGAGCAGTTCTTC

v_call: TRBV15
d_call: -
j_call: TRBJ2-1
clone_size: -
cdr3_aa: CATSTGSSYNEQFF
cdr3_nt: TGTGCCACCAGCACCGGGAGCTCCTACAATGAGCAGTTCTTC

v_call: TRBV19
d_call: -
j_call: TRBJ2-5
clone_size: few
cdr3_aa: CASNAYPYQETQYF
cdr3_nt: TGTGCCAGTAATGCCTATCCGTACCAAGAGACCCAGTACTTC

v_call: TRBV30
d_call: TRBD2
j_call: TRBJ2-1
clone_size: few
cdr3_aa: CAWRGTSGPSIGQFF
cdr3_nt: TGTGCCTGGAGAGGGACTAGCGGGCCTTCCATAGGGCAGTTCTTC

v_call: TRBV3-1
d_call: TRBD2
j_call: TRBJ2-2
clone_size: many
cdr3_aa: CASRLLAGDTGELFF
cdr3_nt: TGTGCCAGCAGGCTACTAGCGGGGGACACCGGGGAGCTGTTTTTT

v_call: TRBV14
d_call: -
j_call: TRBJ1-1
clone_size: few
cdr3_aa: CASTPRSGFVEAFF
cdr3_nt: TGTGCCAGCACCCCAAGGTCCGGATTCGTTGAAGCTTTCTTT

v_call: TRBV18
d_call: -
j_call: TRBJ2-1
clone_size: many
cdr3_aa: CASSPEEEQFF
cdr3_nt: TGTGCCAGCTCACCGGAGGAGGAGCAGTTCTTC

v_call: TRBV7-2
d_call: TRBD2
j_call: TRBJ2-7
clone_size: many
cdr3_aa: CASSLIASGGSYEQYF
cdr3_nt: TGTGCCAGCAGCTTGATTGCGAGCGGGGGTTCCTACGAGCAGTACTTC

v_call: TRBV12-3/TRBV12-4
d_call: -
j_call: TRBJ2-2
clone_size: -
cdr3_aa: CASSNLGTAHPGELFF
cdr3_nt: TGTGCCAGCAGCAATCTCGGGACCGCTCACCCCGGGGAGCTGTTTTTT

v_call: TRBV9
d_call: -
j_call: TRBJ2-3
clone_size: few
cdr3_aa: CASSVEGGFTDTQYF
cdr3_nt: TGTGCCAGCAGCGTAGAGGGGGGTTTCACAGATACGCAGTATTTT

v_call: TRBV27
d_call: TRBD1
j_call: TRBJ2-2
clone_size: many
cdr3_aa: CASSIPRTGGIGELFF
cdr3_nt: TGTGCCAGCAGTATTCCCCGTACAGGGGGCATCGGGGAGCTGTTTTTT

v_call: TRBV20-1
d_call: -
j_call: TRBJ2-3
clone_size: few
cdr3_aa: CSALGQGGRGTDTQYF
cdr3_nt: TGCAGTGCCTTGGGTCAGGGGGGGAGGGGAACAGATACGCAGTATTTT

v_call: TRBV20-1
d_call: -
j_call: TRBJ2-1
clone_size: many
cdr3_aa: CSARGYSLGDEQFF
cdr3_nt: TGCAGTGCTAGAGGGTACTCCCTCGGCGATGAGCAGTTCTTC

v_call: TRBV28
d_call: -
j_call: TRBJ2-5
clone_size: many
cdr3_aa: CASSLSQGILQETQYF
cdr3_nt: TGTGCCAGCAGTCTGTCGCAGGGAATACTCCAAGAGACCCAGTACTTC

v_call: TRBV6-1
d_call: -
j_call: TRBJ1-5
clone_size: -
cdr3_aa: CASSPTDGSNQPQHF
cdr3_nt: TGTGCCAGCAGCCCGACAGACGGTAGCAATCAGCCCCAGCATTTT

v_call: TRBV7-8
d_call: -
j_call: TRBJ2-2
clone_size: many
cdr3_aa: CASSSKAGGWNTGELFF
cdr3_nt: TGTGCCAGCAGCTCCAAGGCTGGAGGATGGAACACCGGGGAGCTGTTTTTT

v_call: TRBV19
d_call: -
j_call: TRBJ1-2
clone_size: -
cdr3_aa: CASSIGSSNYGYTF
cdr3_nt: TGTGCCAGTAGTATCGGGAGTTCTAACTATGGCTACACCTTC

v_call: TRBV9
d_call: -
j_call: TRBJ2-3
clone_size: few
cdr3_aa: CASSVYGRNTDTQYF
cdr3_nt: TGTGCCAGCAGCGTATACGGTCGGAACACAGATACGCAGTATTTT

v_call: TRBV7-3
d_call: -
j_call: TRBJ2-1
clone_size: many
cdr3_aa: CASSLTRPEGYYNEQFF
cdr3_nt: TGTGCCAGCAGCCTGACCCGCCCCGAGGGCTACTACAATGAGCAGTTCTTC

v_call: TRBV6-6
d_call: -
j_call: TRBJ1-4
clone_size: few
cdr3_aa: CASSYPRTGGGTEKLFF
cdr3_nt: TGTGCCAGCAGTTACCCCCGCACGGGAGGTGGTACTGAAAAACTGTTTTTT

v_call: TRBV27
d_call: TRBD2
j_call: TRBJ2-5
clone_size: many
cdr3_aa: CASSLAGTSRETQYF
cdr3_nt: TGTGCCAGCAGTTTGGCCGGGACTAGCCGCGAGACCCAGTACTTC

v_call: TRBV9
d_call: TRBD1
j_call: TRBJ1-1
clone_size: few
cdr3_aa: CAGSAGQGEAFF
cdr3_nt: TGTGCCGGCAGCGCGGGACAGGGTGAAGCTTTCTTT

v_call: TRBV19
d_call: -
j_call: TRBJ2-7
clone_size: few
cdr3_aa: CASSARVEMVEQYF
cdr3_nt: TGTGCCAGTAGTGCCCGAGTGGAGATGGTCGAGCAGTACTTC

v_call: TRBV3-1
d_call: TRBD2
j_call: TRBJ2-1
clone_size: many
cdr3_aa: CASRRTSGRENEQFF
cdr3_nt: TGTGCCAGCAGACGGACTAGCGGGAGAGAGAATGAGCAGTTCTTC

v_call: TRBV3-1
d_call: TRBD2
j_call: TRBJ2-5
clone_size: many
cdr3_aa: CASSRAGGSETQYF
cdr3_nt: TGTGCCAGCAGCCGGGCGGGGGGGTCAGAGACCCAGTACTTC

v_call: TRBV20-1
d_call: TRBD2
j_call: TRBJ2-1
clone_size: many
cdr3_aa: CSVRSGKSSYNEQFF
cdr3_nt: TGCAGTGTTCGTAGCGGGAAGAGCTCCTACAATGAGCAGTTCTTC